Following are 7 T cell receptor beta chains from one sample sequenced in a study of blood T cell repertoires in COVID-19. The table came from immunoSEQ multiplex PCR; TCRdb's copy has only in-frame clones and leaves some out. The sample contains roughly 240,000 clones, about 87% of which appear only once. The source material was PBMCs or T cells enriched from blood (not recorded which). These receptors originate from a woman in her 30s with acute COVID-19.

This chain links TRBV10-3 with TRBJ2-1, with TRBD2 matching 14 bases. Germline V gene data show CDR1 as ENHRY and CDR2 as SYGVKD. The CDR3 runs 18 residues. Trimming removed 4 bases from V and 7 bases from J; junction bases left unmatched: 12. The DNA of the CDR3 is TGTGCCATCAGTGCCCACGGGACTAGCGGGGGCCCGGGAAATGAGCAGTTCTTC. Translating gives CAISAHGTSGGPGNEQFF.

V usage is TRBV5-4 and J usage is TRBJ2-1, with D perhaps TRBD1 (6 bases). Germline loops: CDR1 SGHNT, CDR2 YYREEE (reference sequence). V was clipped by 4 bases and J by 0 bases, with 14 bases between them. The CDR3 spans 16 residues. The CDR3 nucleotides are TGTGCCAGCAGCATGGGGGCCCCCAGCTCCTACAATGAGCAGTTCTTC. Amino acids: CASSMGAPSSYNEQFF.

The CDR3 region is CASRSQGGDYEQYF. CDR3 DNA sequence: TGTGCCAGCAGGTCACAGGGAGGGGACTACGAGCAGTACTTC. J is TRBJ2-7 and V is TRBV6-5, with a possible D match to TRBD2 (7 bases). The CDR3 consists of 14 residues. V was clipped by 6 bases and J by 3 bases, with 15 bases between them. Germline assignment: CDR1 MNHEY and CDR2 SVGAGI.

A single count supports this clone. The chain links TRBV9 to TRBJ1-1; D is unclear. The CDR3 covers 14 residues. Trimming pared 1 base from V and 3 bases from J, leaving 10 bases between. Germline assignment: CDR1 SGDLS and CDR2 YYNGEE. In DNA form, the CDR3 reads TGTGCCAGCAGCGTATCTGTTTCGGACACTGAAGCTTTCTTT. The encoded protein is CASSVSVSDTEAFF.

The gene calls are TRBV30 and TRBJ1-1; D gene uncertain. Trimming removed 1 base at V and 5 bases at J, with 11 bases between. The CDR3 is made up of 13 amino acids. In germline, CDR1 is GTSNPN, CDR2 SVGIG (reference sequence). CDR3 protein: CAWSAGDRTEAFF. The CDR3 DNA follows: TGTGCCTGGAGTGCCGGGGATAGAACTGAAGCTTTCTTT.

J is TRBJ1-1 and V is TRBV29-1; TRBD1 is a possible D gene (5 bases). This CDR3 region has 13 residues. The germline gives CDR1 SQVTM, CDR2 ANQGSEA. Trimming shortened V by 4 bases and J by 0 bases, and 9 bases separated the two germline ends. The CDR3 sequence is CSVAREMNTEAFF. The CDR3 nucleotides are TGCAGCGTTGCCAGGGAAATGAACACTGAAGCTTTCTTT. The variable domain in full, with the rest retrieved from reference TRBV29-1 and TRBJ1-1, is SAVISQKPSRDICQRGTSLTIQCQVDSQVTMMFWYRQQPGQSLTLIATANQGSEATYESGFVIDKFPISRPNLTFSTLTVSNMSPEDSSIYLCSVAREMNTEAFFGQGTRLTVV.

The rearrangement joins TRBV6-5 to TRBJ2-1; possibly TRBD1 for D (6 bases). V was pared by 4 bases and J by 10 bases, with 20 bases between. The CDR3 runs to 15 residues. Germline V gene data show CDR1 as MNHEY and CDR2 as SVGAGI. CDR3 protein: CASSSSEPGAWEQFF. The DNA for the CDR3 is TGTGCCAGCAGTTCGTCCGAGCCAGGGGCATGGGAGCAGTTCTTC.